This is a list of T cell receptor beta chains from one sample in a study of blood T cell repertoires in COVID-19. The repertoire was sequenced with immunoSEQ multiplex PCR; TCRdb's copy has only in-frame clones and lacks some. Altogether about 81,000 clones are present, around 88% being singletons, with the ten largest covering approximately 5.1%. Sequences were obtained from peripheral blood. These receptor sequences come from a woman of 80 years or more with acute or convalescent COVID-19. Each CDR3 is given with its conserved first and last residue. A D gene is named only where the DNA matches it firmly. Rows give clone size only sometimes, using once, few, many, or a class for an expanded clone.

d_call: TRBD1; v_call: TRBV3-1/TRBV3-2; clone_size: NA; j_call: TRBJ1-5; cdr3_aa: CASSQEQGKQPQHF; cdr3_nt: TGTGCCAGCAGCCAAGAACAGGGGAAACAGCCCCAGCATTTT
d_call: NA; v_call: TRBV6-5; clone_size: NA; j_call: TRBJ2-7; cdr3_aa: CASSYRGSYEQYF; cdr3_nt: TGTGCCAGCAGTTATCGGGGGTCCTACGAGCAGTACTTC
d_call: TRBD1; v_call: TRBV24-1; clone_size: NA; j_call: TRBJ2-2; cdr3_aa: CATSDPTGDDGELFF; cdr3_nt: TGTGCCACCAGTGACCCCACAGGGGATGACGGGGAGCTGTTTTTT
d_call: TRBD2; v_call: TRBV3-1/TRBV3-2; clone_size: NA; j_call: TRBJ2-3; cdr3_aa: CASSQAGLAGEDTQYF; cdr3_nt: TGTGCCAGCAGCCAAGCAGGCCTAGCGGGAGAAGATACGCAGTATTTT
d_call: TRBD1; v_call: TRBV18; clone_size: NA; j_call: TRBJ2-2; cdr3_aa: CASSPADRAVTGELFF; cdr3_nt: TGTGCCAGCTCACCCGCGGACAGGGCGGTAACCGGGGAGCTGTTTTTT
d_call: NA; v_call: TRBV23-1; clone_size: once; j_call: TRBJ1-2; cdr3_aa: CAPRVGGYGYTF; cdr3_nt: TGCGCCCCCAGGGTAGGGGGCTATGGCTACACCTTC
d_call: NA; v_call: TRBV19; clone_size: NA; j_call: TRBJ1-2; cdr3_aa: CASSSADRLYGYTF; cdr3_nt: TGTGCCAGTAGTTCAGCAGACAGGCTCTATGGCTACACCTTC
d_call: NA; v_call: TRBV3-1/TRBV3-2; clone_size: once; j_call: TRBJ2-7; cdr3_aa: CASSRTAYEQYF; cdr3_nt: TGTGCCAGCAGCCGCACGGCCTACGAGCAGTACTTC
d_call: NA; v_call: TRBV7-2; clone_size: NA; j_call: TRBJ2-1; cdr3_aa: CASSRDTHNEQFF; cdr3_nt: TGTGCCAGCAGCCGGGACACCCACAATGAGCAGTTCTTC
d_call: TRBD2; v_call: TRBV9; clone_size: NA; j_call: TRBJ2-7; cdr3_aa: CASSLEGLAGSEQYF; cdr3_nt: TGTGCCAGCAGCCTAGAGGGACTAGCGGGGAGCGAGCAGTACTTC
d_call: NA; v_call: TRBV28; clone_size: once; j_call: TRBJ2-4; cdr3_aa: CASSPTGGGKNIQYF; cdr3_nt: TGTGCCAGTTCTCCCACAGGGGGGGGCAAAAACATTCAGTACTTC